This TCR beta chain originates from a study of beta chain features in type 1 diabetes. Every single donor gave one heparinised blood draw, and these averaged around 0.12 L. Sorting that relied on CD45RO/CCR7/CD25/CD127/CD95/CD27 yielded CD4+ naive, central memory, regulatory and stem cell-like memory cells. Expressed TCRB transcripts got sequenced, as all isolated RNA was reverse transcribed. Profiled with immunoSEQ multiplex PCR; TCRdb holds only in-frame clones, not every one. The data contain about 220,000 clones, approximately 11% of them singletons. Specimen: central memory CD4+ T cells from blood. This TCR was recovered from a man younger than 30 in good health.

The DNA of the CDR3 is TGTGCCAGCACCGATGAGACGACAGCCTATGGCTACACCTTC. The encoded protein is CASTDETTAYGYTF. V usage is TRBV7-2 and J usage is TRBJ1-2; D possibly corresponds to TRBD1 (5 bases). Germline V gives CDR1 SGHTA, CDR2 FQGNSA. The germline V and J ends were trimmed by 7 bases and 4 bases, with 16 bases remaining between them. There are 14 residues in the CDR3. The full variable domain, completed using reference TRBV7-2 and TRBJ1-2, is GAGVSQSPSNKVTEKGKDVELRCDPISGHTALYWYRQSLGQGLEFLIYFQGNSAPDKSGLPSDRFSAERTGGSVSTLTIQRTQQEDSAVYLCASTDETTAYGYTFGSGTRLTVV.